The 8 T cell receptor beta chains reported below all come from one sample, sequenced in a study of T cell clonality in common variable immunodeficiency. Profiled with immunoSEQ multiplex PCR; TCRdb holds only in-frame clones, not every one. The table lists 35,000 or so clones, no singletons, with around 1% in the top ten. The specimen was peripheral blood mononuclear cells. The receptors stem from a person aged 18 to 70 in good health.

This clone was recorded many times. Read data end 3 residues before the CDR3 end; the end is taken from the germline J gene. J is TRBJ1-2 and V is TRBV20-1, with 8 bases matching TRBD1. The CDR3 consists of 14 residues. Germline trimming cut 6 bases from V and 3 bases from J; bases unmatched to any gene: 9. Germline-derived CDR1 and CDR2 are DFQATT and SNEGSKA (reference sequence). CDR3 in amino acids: CSARLMDRDYGYTF. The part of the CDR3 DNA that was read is TGCAGTGCCAGGTTAATGGACAGGGACTATGGC.

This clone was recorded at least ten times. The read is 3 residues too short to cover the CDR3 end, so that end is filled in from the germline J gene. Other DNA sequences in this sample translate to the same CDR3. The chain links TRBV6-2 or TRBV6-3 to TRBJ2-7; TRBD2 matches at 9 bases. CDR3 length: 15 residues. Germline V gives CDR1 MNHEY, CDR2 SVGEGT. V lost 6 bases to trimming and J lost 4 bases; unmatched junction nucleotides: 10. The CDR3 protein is CASSIGRLAEYEQYF. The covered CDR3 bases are TGTGCCAGCAGCATAGGGAGACTAGCGGAATACGAG.

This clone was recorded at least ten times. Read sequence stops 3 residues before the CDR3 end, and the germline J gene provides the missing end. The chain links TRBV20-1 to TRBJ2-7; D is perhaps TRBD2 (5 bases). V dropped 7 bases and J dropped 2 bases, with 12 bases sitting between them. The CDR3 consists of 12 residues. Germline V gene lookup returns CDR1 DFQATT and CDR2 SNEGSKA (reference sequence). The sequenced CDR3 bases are TGCAGTGTGAAGCGGAGCGCCTACGAG. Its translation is CSVKRSAYE. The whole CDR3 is CSVKRSAYEQYF.

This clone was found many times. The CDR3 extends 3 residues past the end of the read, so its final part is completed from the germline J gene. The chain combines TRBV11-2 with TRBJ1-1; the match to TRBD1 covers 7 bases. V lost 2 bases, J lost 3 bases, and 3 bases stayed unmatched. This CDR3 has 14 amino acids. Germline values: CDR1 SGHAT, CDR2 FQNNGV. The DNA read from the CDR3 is TGTGCCAGCAGCTTAAACAGGGGTTACACTGAA. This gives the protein CASSLNRGYTE. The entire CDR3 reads CASSLNRGYTEAFF. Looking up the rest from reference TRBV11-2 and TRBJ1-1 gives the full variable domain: EAGVAQSPRYKIIEKRQSVAFWCNPISGHATLYWYQQILGQGPKLLIQFQNNGVVDDSQLPKDRFSAERLKGVDSTLKIQPAKLEDSAVYLCASSLNRGYTEAFFGQGTRLTVV.

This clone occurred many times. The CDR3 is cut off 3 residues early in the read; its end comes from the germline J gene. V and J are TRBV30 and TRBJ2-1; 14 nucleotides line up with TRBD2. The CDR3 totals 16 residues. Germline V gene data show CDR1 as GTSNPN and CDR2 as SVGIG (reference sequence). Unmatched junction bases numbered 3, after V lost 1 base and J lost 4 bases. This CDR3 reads CAWSGGLAGAYNEQFF. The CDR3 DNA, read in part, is TGTGCCTGGAGTGGGGGACTAGCGGGAGCATACAATGAG.

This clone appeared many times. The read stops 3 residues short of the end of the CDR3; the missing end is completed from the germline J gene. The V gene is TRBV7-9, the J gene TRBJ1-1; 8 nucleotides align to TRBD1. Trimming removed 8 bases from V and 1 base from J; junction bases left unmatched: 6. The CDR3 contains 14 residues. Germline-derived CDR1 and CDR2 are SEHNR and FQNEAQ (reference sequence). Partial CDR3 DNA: TGTGCCAGCGGCAGACAGGGGACGAACACTGAA. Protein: CASGRQGTNTE. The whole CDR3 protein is CASGRQGTNTEAFF. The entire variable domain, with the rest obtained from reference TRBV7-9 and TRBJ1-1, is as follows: DTGVSQNPRHKITKRGQNVTFRCDPISEHNRLYWYRQTLGQGPEFLTYFQNEAQLEKSRLLSDRFSAERPKGSFSTLEIQRTEQGDSAMYLCASGRQGTNTEAFFGQGTRLTVV.

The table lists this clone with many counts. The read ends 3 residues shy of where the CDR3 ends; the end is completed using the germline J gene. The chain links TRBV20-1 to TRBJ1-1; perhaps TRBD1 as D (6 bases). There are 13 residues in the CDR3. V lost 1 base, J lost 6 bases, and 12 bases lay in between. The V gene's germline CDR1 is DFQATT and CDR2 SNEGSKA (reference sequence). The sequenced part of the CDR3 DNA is TGCAGTGCTAGAGCTACAGGGATCGCTGAA. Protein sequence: CSARATGIAE. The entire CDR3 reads CSARATGIAEAFF.

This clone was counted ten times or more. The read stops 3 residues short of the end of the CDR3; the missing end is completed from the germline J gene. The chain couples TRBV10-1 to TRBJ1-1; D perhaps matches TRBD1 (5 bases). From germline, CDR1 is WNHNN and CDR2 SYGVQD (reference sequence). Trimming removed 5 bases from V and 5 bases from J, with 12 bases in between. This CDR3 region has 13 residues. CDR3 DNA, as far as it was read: TGCGCCAGCAGTTCGCAGGGAAGGACTGAA. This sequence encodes CASSSQGRTE. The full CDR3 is CASSSQGRTEAFF.